This is a list of T cell receptor beta chains from one sample in a study of Graves' ophthalmopathy and Graves' hyperthyroidism. TCRdb processed the multiplex PCR reads anew with MiXCR; each CDR3 protein has one entry. The sample shows a few hundred thousand distinct CDR3 sequences, about 35% of them seen only once. The sample taken for sequencing was peripheral blood or thyroid tissue (not recorded which). The receptors derive from an adult man with Graves' hyperthyroidism. Both conserved end residues are part of each CDR3. The order of the fields is CDR3 protein, CDR3 DNA, clone size, V gene, D gene, J gene. The D gene is left open where the match is weak. Not all rows give a size; the values are once, few, many and, for expanded clones, a class.

CDR3aa: CSVLYQETQYF
CDR3nt: TGCAGCGTCCTGTACCAAGAGACCCAGTACTTC
abundance: -
v_gene: TRBV29-1
d_gene: -
j_gene: TRBJ2-5

CDR3aa: CASSQVSSEPGGREFSYEQYF
CDR3nt: TGTGCCAGCAGCCAAGTAAGTTCTGAACCCGGGGGCAGGGAATTCTCCTACGAGCAGTACTTC
abundance: -
v_gene: TRBV6-2/TRBV6-3
d_gene: -
j_gene: TRBJ2-7

CDR3aa: CASSLVVQNTGELFF
CDR3nt: TGTGCCAGCAGCTTAGTGGTGCAAAACACCGGGGAGCTGTTTTTT
abundance: -
v_gene: TRBV11-2
d_gene: -
j_gene: TRBJ2-2

CDR3aa: CASSFPGNSPLHF
CDR3nt: TGTGCCAGCAGCTTTCCGGGGAATTCACCCCTCCACTTT
abundance: many
v_gene: TRBV7-9
d_gene: -
j_gene: TRBJ1-6

CDR3aa: CASSYSDPGPQPRAFF
CDR3nt: TGTGCCAGCAGTTACTCGGACCCGGGGCCTCAACCCAGAGCTTTCTTT
abundance: few
v_gene: TRBV6-5
d_gene: -
j_gene: TRBJ1-1

CDR3aa: CASSQGGLVTEAFF
CDR3nt: TGTGCCAGCAGCCAGGGGGGTTTGGTCACTGAAGCTTTCTTT
abundance: few
v_gene: TRBV3-1
d_gene: -
j_gene: TRBJ1-1

CDR3aa: CASSLGIPGQGVGSNQPQHF
CDR3nt: TGTGCTAGCAGCTTAGGTATCCCGGGACAGGGGGTAGGTAGCAATCAGCCCCAGCATTTT
abundance: -
v_gene: TRBV7-6
d_gene: TRBD1
j_gene: TRBJ1-5

CDR3aa: CASSRGQVSGNTIYF
CDR3nt: TGTGCCAGCAGTAGGGGACAGGTCTCTGGAAACACCATATATTTT
abundance: once
v_gene: TRBV2
d_gene: TRBD1
j_gene: TRBJ1-3

CDR3aa: CACNGGGTEDFF
CDR3nt: TGTGCCTGCAACGGGGGTGGGACAGAGGATTTCTTT
abundance: -
v_gene: TRBV6-1
d_gene: TRBD1
j_gene: TRBJ1-1

CDR3aa: CASSSRTGTGYNEQFF
CDR3nt: TGTGCCAGCAGCTCACGCACCGGGACAGGCTACAATGAGCAGTTCTTC
abundance: once
v_gene: TRBV7-9
d_gene: TRBD1
j_gene: TRBJ2-1

CDR3aa: CATKGTGSTDTQYF
CDR3nt: TGTGCCACAAAGGGGACAGGGTCCACAGATACGCAGTATTTT
abundance: -
v_gene: TRBV28
d_gene: TRBD1
j_gene: TRBJ2-3

CDR3aa: CASSSRQGSLTGELFF
CDR3nt: TGTGCCAGCAGCTCCCGACAGGGGAGTCTCACCGGGGAGCTGTTTTTT
abundance: few
v_gene: TRBV7-9
d_gene: TRBD1
j_gene: TRBJ2-2

CDR3aa: CASSGRAGREELFF
CDR3nt: TGTGCCAGCAGTGGAAGGGCAGGGCGTGAGGAGCTGTTTTTT
abundance: -
v_gene: TRBV2
d_gene: -
j_gene: TRBJ2-2

CDR3aa: CASSFRDRATTEAFF
CDR3nt: TGTGCCAGCAGTTTCAGGGACAGGGCTACGACTGAAGCTTTCTTT
abundance: -
v_gene: TRBV27
d_gene: TRBD1
j_gene: TRBJ1-1

CDR3aa: CASSISGRSHEQYF
CDR3nt: TGTGCCAGTAGTATTAGCGGGAGATCCCACGAGCAGTACTTC
abundance: many
v_gene: TRBV19
d_gene: TRBD2
j_gene: TRBJ2-7

CDR3aa: CASSARRGLSYEQYF
CDR3nt: TGTGCCAGCAGTGCTAGACGTGGGCTATCCTACGAGCAGTACTTC
abundance: -
v_gene: TRBV7-9
d_gene: -
j_gene: TRBJ2-7

CDR3aa: CSSPGTGLLDTYGYTF
CDR3nt: TGCAGCAGCCCCGGGACAGGGCTTTTGGATACCTATGGCTACACCTTC
abundance: -
v_gene: TRBV29-1
d_gene: TRBD1
j_gene: TRBJ1-2

CDR3aa: CASSQQGARSYGYTF
CDR3nt: TGTGCCAGCAGCCAACAGGGGGCGAGGAGCTATGGCTACACCTTC
abundance: many
v_gene: TRBV6-5
d_gene: TRBD1
j_gene: TRBJ1-2

CDR3aa: CASSISVSQDTQYF
CDR3nt: TGTGCCAGTAGTATCTCGGTCAGCCAAGATACGCAGTATTTT
abundance: few
v_gene: TRBV19
d_gene: -
j_gene: TRBJ2-3

CDR3aa: CASSLKAFSYNSPLHF
CDR3nt: TGTGCCAGCAGTTTAAAGGCCTTCTCCTATAATTCACCCCTCCACTTT
abundance: -
v_gene: TRBV28
d_gene: -
j_gene: TRBJ1-6

CDR3aa: CASSQDRQGYTGELFF
CDR3nt: TGTGCCAGCAGCCAAGATCGACAGGGGTACACCGGGGAGCTGTTTTTT
abundance: once
v_gene: TRBV7-9
d_gene: TRBD1
j_gene: TRBJ2-2

CDR3aa: CSASLSNEQFF
CDR3nt: TGCAGTGCTAGCCTCTCCAATGAGCAGTTCTTC
abundance: few
v_gene: TRBV20-1
d_gene: -
j_gene: TRBJ2-1

CDR3aa: CASSPGRRRDGYTF
CDR3nt: TGTGCCAGCAGCCCAGGACGCCGTCGAGATGGCTACACCTTC
abundance: many
v_gene: TRBV13
d_gene: -
j_gene: TRBJ1-2

CDR3aa: CASTRQGQSYGYTF
CDR3nt: TGTGCCAGTACCCGTCAAGGACAGTCATATGGCTACACCTTC
abundance: many
v_gene: TRBV19
d_gene: -
j_gene: TRBJ1-2

CDR3aa: CASSRWAVQDINTGELLF
CDR3nt: TGTGCCAGCAGCCGTTGGGCAGTCCAGGACATAAACACCGGGGAGCTGCTTTTT
abundance: -
v_gene: TRBV14
d_gene: -
j_gene: TRBJ2-2

CDR3aa: CAIRPLNRDEAFF
CDR3nt: TGTGCCATCAGACCACTAAACCGGGACGAAGCTTTCTTT
abundance: -
v_gene: TRBV10-3
d_gene: -
j_gene: TRBJ1-1

CDR3aa: CASSLGGADQPQHF
CDR3nt: TGTGCCAGCAGCTTGGGGGGCGCCGATCAGCCCCAGCATTTT
abundance: -
v_gene: TRBV7-2
d_gene: -
j_gene: TRBJ1-5

CDR3aa: CASSFTHLAGELFF
CDR3nt: TGTGCCAGCAGTTTCACGCATTTAGCCGGGGAGCTGTTTTTT
abundance: few
v_gene: TRBV7-2
d_gene: -
j_gene: TRBJ2-2

CDR3aa: CASSQDGGQGFMNTEAFF
CDR3nt: TGTGCCAGCAGCCAGGATGGGGGACAGGGATTCATGAACACTGAAGCTTTCTTT
abundance: many
v_gene: TRBV14
d_gene: TRBD1
j_gene: TRBJ1-1

CDR3aa: CASSTGVMSSGANVLTF
CDR3nt: TGTGCCAGCAGTACAGGGGTGATGTCATCTGGGGCCAACGTCCTGACTTTC
abundance: -
v_gene: TRBV10-3
d_gene: TRBD1
j_gene: TRBJ2-6

CDR3aa: CAGRTLDGTYEQYF
CDR3nt: TGTGCCGGCAGGACCCTGGACGGAACCTACGAGCAGTACTTC
abundance: -
v_gene: TRBV6-5
d_gene: -
j_gene: TRBJ2-7

CDR3aa: CASSLPLLGYTF
CDR3nt: TGTGCCAGCAGTTTACCCCTTCTCGGCTACACCTTC
abundance: many
v_gene: TRBV12-3/TRBV12-4
d_gene: -
j_gene: TRBJ1-2

CDR3aa: CASSSDRILANVLTF
CDR3nt: TGTGCCAGTAGTAGTGACAGGATTTTGGCCAACGTCCTGACTTTC
abundance: many
v_gene: TRBV19
d_gene: -
j_gene: TRBJ2-6

CDR3aa: CASSFSGLETQYF
CDR3nt: TGTGCCAGCAGCTTTAGCGGGTTAGAGACCCAGTACTTC
abundance: many
v_gene: TRBV5-6
d_gene: TRBD2
j_gene: TRBJ2-5

CDR3aa: CASSRGRGEGVTEAFF
CDR3nt: TGTGCCAGCAGCAGGGGGCGAGGGGAAGGAGTGACTGAAGCTTTCTTT
abundance: -
v_gene: TRBV7-3
d_gene: TRBD1
j_gene: TRBJ1-1

CDR3aa: CASSLGTQVQETQYF
CDR3nt: TGTGCTAGCAGCTTAGGGACACAGGTTCAAGAGACCCAGTACTTC
abundance: few
v_gene: TRBV7-7
d_gene: -
j_gene: TRBJ2-5

CDR3aa: CASSSGPGTSGSSSYEQYF
CDR3nt: TGTGCCAGCAGCTCGGGTCCCGGGACTAGCGGGTCGAGCTCCTACGAGCAGTACTTC
abundance: many
v_gene: TRBV7-6
d_gene: TRBD2
j_gene: TRBJ2-7

CDR3aa: CASSLEASGGKETQYF
CDR3nt: TGTGCCAGCAGCTTAGAGGCTAGCGGGGGCAAAGAGACCCAGTACTTC
abundance: -
v_gene: TRBV7-9
d_gene: TRBD2
j_gene: TRBJ2-5

CDR3aa: CASSPGQGAFNQPQHF
CDR3nt: TGTGCCAGCAGCCCGGGACAGGGGGCGTTCAATCAGCCCCAGCATTTT
abundance: once
v_gene: TRBV12-3/TRBV12-4
d_gene: TRBD1
j_gene: TRBJ1-5

CDR3aa: CASSQDLAGVREKLFF
CDR3nt: TGCGCCAGCAGCCAAGATCTTGCGGGAGTAAGGGAAAAACTGTTTTTT
abundance: few
v_gene: TRBV4-3
d_gene: -
j_gene: TRBJ1-4

CDR3aa: CAGPWDLSNQPQHF
CDR3nt: TGCGCCGGTCCATGGGACCTTAGCAATCAGCCCCAGCATTTT
abundance: many
v_gene: TRBV10-1
d_gene: -
j_gene: TRBJ1-5

CDR3aa: CASSQEAF
CDR3nt: TGTGCCAGCAGCCAAGAGGCCTTC
abundance: -
v_gene: TRBV5-8
d_gene: -
j_gene: TRBJ1-2

CDR3aa: CASSLALGTNNSPLHF
CDR3nt: TGTGCCAGCAGCTTAGCGCTTGGCACTAATAATTCACCCCTCCACTTT
abundance: many
v_gene: TRBV7-6
d_gene: -
j_gene: TRBJ1-6